This TCR beta chain was captured in a study of control samples from healthy donors and cancer patients (dated by TCRdb to 2018 to 2021). Turning to this clone: The clone's antigen remains unknown. No base quality values were provided; no much bigger clone lies one nucleotide off.

From the cysteine up to the phenylalanine, the CDR3 has a length of 17 residues. Solely the CDR3 DNA is kept, with 51 bases framed from the first base. Between the V and J ends, shortened by 0 bases and 7 bases respectively, the junction contains 22 bases. CDR1 and CDR2 are read off the germline V gene as SGHTS and YDEGEE. Libraries were prepared through the immunoSEQ multiplex PCR assay. As stored in TCRdb, this immuneACCESS dataset retains in-frame rearrangements with V and J assigned. A fraction of the clones does not appear; measured against another copy, unresolved V genes explain less than half of the discrepancy, and the remainder lacks a known reason. The sample table records around 130,000 clones; roughly nine tenths of these occur just once. Just over 7.5% of the sample is held by the ten biggest clonotypes.

The V and J genes are TRBV5-8 and TRBJ1-2; the D gene assignment is ambiguous. The material sequenced was PBMCs. The clonotype was recovered from a man in his fifties with head and neck cancer. Read as DNA, the sequence is TGTGCCAGCAGCTTGGAGTCTACAGTGACAAAGAAGGGTGGCTACACCTTC. It codes for CASSLESTVTKKGGYTF.